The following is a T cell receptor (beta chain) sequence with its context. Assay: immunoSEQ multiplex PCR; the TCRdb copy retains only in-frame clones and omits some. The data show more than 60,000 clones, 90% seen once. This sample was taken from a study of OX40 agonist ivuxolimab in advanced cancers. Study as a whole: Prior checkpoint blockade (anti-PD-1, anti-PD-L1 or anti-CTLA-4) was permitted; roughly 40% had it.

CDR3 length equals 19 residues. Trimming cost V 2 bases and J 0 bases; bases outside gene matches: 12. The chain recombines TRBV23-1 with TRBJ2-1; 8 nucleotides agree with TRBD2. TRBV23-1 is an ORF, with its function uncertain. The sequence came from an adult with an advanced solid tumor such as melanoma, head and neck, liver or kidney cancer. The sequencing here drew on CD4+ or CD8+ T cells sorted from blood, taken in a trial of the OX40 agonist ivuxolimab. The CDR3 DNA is TGCGCCAGCAGTCAAGCGGGGGGACCTTCATCTAGCTCCTACAATGAGCAGTTCTTC. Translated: CASSQAGGPSSSSYNEQFF.